This is a list of T cell receptor beta chains from one sample in a study of T cell repertoires in cytomegalovirus infection. MiXCR, run by TCRdb on the reads, gives a single entry per CDR3 protein. The sample contains some 590,000 distinct CDR3 sequences, roughly 42% of which appear only once. The antigens these receptors bind are not known. Source: cultured PBMCs, taken from culture after CMV antigen stimulation. These receptors came from a human donor in good health (CMV status not recorded). Some clones in this sample may be carry-over from other donors' samples. CDR3s include the opening cysteine and the closing phenylalanine or tryptophan. D genes are given only for firm matches. Clone size is not always given. Where it is, it says once, few, many or a class for expanded clones.

v_gene: TRBV2
j_gene: TRBJ2-5
abundance: NA
d_gene: TRBD2
CDR3aa: CASGRLAAQETQYF
CDR3nt: TGTGCCAGCGGGCGACTAGCAGCACAAGAGACCCAGTACTTC

v_gene: TRBV20-1
j_gene: TRBJ2-1
abundance: NA
d_gene: TRBD2
CDR3aa: CSARDGSLPGGEQFF
CDR3nt: TGCAGTGCTAGAGATGGATCCCTCCCGGGGGGTGAGCAGTTCTTC

v_gene: TRBV10-2
j_gene: TRBJ2-5
abundance: NA
d_gene: TRBD2
CDR3aa: CASSEPQGLVTETQYF
CDR3nt: TGCGCCAGCAGTGAGCCCCAGGGACTAGTCACCGAGACCCAGTACTTC

v_gene: TRBV12-3/TRBV12-4
j_gene: TRBJ1-2
abundance: NA
d_gene: NA
CDR3aa: CASGGPNYGYTF
CDR3nt: TGTGCCAGCGGGGGACCTAACTATGGCTACACCTTC

v_gene: TRBV13
j_gene: TRBJ2-7
abundance: NA
d_gene: TRBD2
CDR3aa: CASSLRGASGSLHEQYF
CDR3nt: TGTGCCAGCAGCCTAAGGGGCGCGAGCGGGAGTCTCCACGAGCAGTACTTC

v_gene: TRBV20-1
j_gene: TRBJ2-5
abundance: NA
d_gene: NA
CDR3aa: CSASPSWGETQYF
CDR3nt: TGCAGTGCTAGTCCGTCTTGGGGCGAGACCCAGTACTTC

v_gene: TRBV7-2
j_gene: TRBJ2-7
abundance: NA
d_gene: TRBD2
CDR3aa: CASSSASGRRSGQYF
CDR3nt: TGTGCCAGCAGCTCAGCTAGCGGGAGGCGGAGTGGGCAGTACTTC

v_gene: TRBV4-1
j_gene: TRBJ1-2
abundance: NA
d_gene: NA
CDR3aa: CASSHLSDVRGYTF
CDR3nt: TGCGCCAGCAGCCATCTCTCAGACGTTCGGGGCTACACCTTC

v_gene: TRBV12-3/TRBV12-4
j_gene: TRBJ2-3
abundance: NA
d_gene: NA
CDR3aa: CATRLGSDTQYF
CDR3nt: TGTGCCACCCGATTGGGGTCAGATACGCAGTATTTT

v_gene: TRBV6-1
j_gene: TRBJ2-3
abundance: NA
d_gene: NA
CDR3aa: CASSEQGKDTQYF
CDR3nt: TGTGCCAGCAGTGAACAGGGGAAAGATACGCAGTATTTT

v_gene: TRBV4-3
j_gene: TRBJ1-3
abundance: NA
d_gene: NA
CDR3aa: CASSQDTGGETDIYF
CDR3nt: TGCGCCAGCAGCCAAGATACGGGCGGGGAAACCGACATATATTTT

v_gene: TRBV15
j_gene: TRBJ1-1
abundance: few
d_gene: TRBD1
CDR3aa: CATSTAGTAEAFF
CDR3nt: TGTGCCACCAGCACCGCCGGGACAGCTGAAGCTTTCTTT

v_gene: TRBV5-1
j_gene: TRBJ2-7
abundance: NA
d_gene: NA
CDR3aa: CASSLRVGSAYEQYF
CDR3nt: TGCGCCAGCAGCTTGAGGGTCGGGAGCGCCTACGAGCAGTACTTC

v_gene: TRBV7-2
j_gene: TRBJ2-2
abundance: few
d_gene: NA
CDR3aa: CASSLRGGGELFF
CDR3nt: TGTGCCAGCAGCTTAAGGGGGGGCGGGGAGCTGTTTTTT

v_gene: TRBV27
j_gene: TRBJ2-7
abundance: few
d_gene: TRBD2
CDR3aa: CASSAGLAGVEYEQYF
CDR3nt: TGTGCCAGCAGCGCTGGACTAGCGGGGGTTGAGTACGAGCAGTACTTC

v_gene: TRBV7-8
j_gene: TRBJ1-6
abundance: many
d_gene: NA
CDR3aa: CASSLAAGGNSPLHF
CDR3nt: TGTGCCAGCAGCTTAGCGGCGGGTGGAAATTCACCCCTCCACTTT

v_gene: TRBV29-1
j_gene: TRBJ2-2
abundance: NA
d_gene: TRBD2
CDR3aa: CSVRRGGTGELFF
CDR3nt: TGCAGCGTTCGACGGGGAGGGACCGGGGAGCTGTTTTTT

v_gene: TRBV7-8
j_gene: TRBJ2-3
abundance: few
d_gene: TRBD1
CDR3aa: CASSGTGTDYRTDTQYF
CDR3nt: TGTGCCAGCAGCGGAACAGGGACAGATTATCGAACAGATACGCAGTATTTT

v_gene: TRBV10-2
j_gene: TRBJ2-1
abundance: few
d_gene: TRBD2
CDR3aa: CASSESTVNAGANNEQFF
CDR3nt: TGCGCCAGCAGTGAGTCGACTGTTAATGCGGGAGCGAACAATGAGCAGTTCTTC

v_gene: TRBV10-3
j_gene: TRBJ1-1
abundance: NA
d_gene: NA
CDR3aa: CAISDPVGTEAFF
CDR3nt: TGTGCCATCAGTGATCCTGTGGGCACTGAAGCTTTCTTT

v_gene: TRBV10-3
j_gene: TRBJ2-5
abundance: NA
d_gene: NA
CDR3aa: CAISEGQERETQYF
CDR3nt: TGTGCCATCAGTGAAGGGCAGGAGAGAGAGACCCAGTACTTC

v_gene: TRBV6-1
j_gene: TRBJ2-7
abundance: NA
d_gene: TRBD1
CDR3aa: CASTSAGTAYEQYF
CDR3nt: TGTGCCAGCACCTCAGCCGGGACAGCCTACGAGCAGTACTTC

v_gene: TRBV28
j_gene: TRBJ2-3
abundance: NA
d_gene: TRBD2
CDR3aa: CASSLSPRGGTQYF
CDR3nt: TGTGCCAGCAGTTTATCCCCCCGCGGGGGTACGCAGTATTTT

v_gene: TRBV7-2
j_gene: TRBJ1-3
abundance: NA
d_gene: NA
CDR3aa: CASSLASLVDSGNTIYF
CDR3nt: TGTGCTAGCAGCTTAGCTTCTTTAGTTGACTCTGGAAACACCATATATTTT

v_gene: TRBV2
j_gene: TRBJ2-1
abundance: few
d_gene: TRBD2
CDR3aa: CASSRLSVLAGVGEQFF
CDR3nt: TGTGCCAGCAGCCGATTATCGGTCCTAGCGGGAGTTGGGGAGCAGTTCTTC

v_gene: TRBV7-2
j_gene: TRBJ1-4
abundance: NA
d_gene: NA
CDR3aa: CASSLGGGGPANEKLFF
CDR3nt: TGTGCCAGCAGCTTAGGCGGGGGGGGGCCGGCTAATGAAAAACTGTTTTTT

v_gene: TRBV7-8
j_gene: TRBJ2-7
abundance: many
d_gene: NA
CDR3aa: CASSLVKDGSYEQYF
CDR3nt: TGTGCCAGCAGCTTAGTTAAAGACGGCTCCTACGAGCAGTACTTC

v_gene: TRBV7-6
j_gene: TRBJ2-5
abundance: NA
d_gene: TRBD1
CDR3aa: CASRNAGGETQYF
CDR3nt: TGTGCCAGCAGGAACGCAGGGGGAGAGACCCAGTACTTC

v_gene: TRBV7-2
j_gene: TRBJ1-2
abundance: few
d_gene: TRBD1
CDR3aa: CASSLENRGNYGYTF
CDR3nt: TGTGCCAGCAGCTTAGAGAACAGGGGGAACTATGGCTACACCTTC

v_gene: TRBV6-6
j_gene: TRBJ2-5
abundance: NA
d_gene: TRBD1
CDR3aa: CASSYGQGSMRETQYF
CDR3nt: TGTGCCAGCAGTTACGGACAGGGTTCAATGCGGGAGACCCAGTACTTC

v_gene: TRBV11-2
j_gene: TRBJ2-3
abundance: few
d_gene: TRBD2
CDR3aa: CASSFSGSGTDTQYF
CDR3nt: TGTGCCAGCAGCTTTAGCGGGAGTGGCACAGATACGCAGTATTTT

v_gene: TRBV11-1
j_gene: TRBJ2-1
abundance: NA
d_gene: NA
CDR3aa: CASSQAVWDEQFF
CDR3nt: TGTGCCAGCAGCCAGGCTGTATGGGATGAGCAGTTCTTC

v_gene: TRBV5-3
j_gene: TRBJ2-3
abundance: NA
d_gene: NA
CDR3aa: CASRSDVGTQYF
CDR3nt: TGTGCCAGCAGATCTGATGTGGGTACGCAGTATTTT